This T cell receptor (beta chain) was recovered during a study of CD8 T cells in ankylosing spondylitis. Findings and caveats of the study: A motif of 7 to 9 highly homologous TCR beta variants was seen as apparently characteristic of ankylosing spondylitis blood. Disease-associated clones were CD8+ and fairly uncommon in peripheral blood. The authors reported significant enrichment of disease-linked clones in matched ankylosing spondylitis synovial fluid.

One entry per CDR3 protein results from TCRdb running MiXCR on the 5' RACE reads. The sample shows about 140,000 distinct CDR3 sequences, 7% to 10% of them seen only once. Concerning this clonotype: Its specificity is unknown.

The V end was cut by 8 bases, the J end by 3 bases, with 17 bases between. The CDR3 length is 14 residues. Germline values: CDR1 SGHRS, CDR2 YFSETQ. This TCR was recovered from a male donor with ankylosing spondylitis. Sequencing input: synovial fluid, either unsorted or a sorted T cell fraction (not recorded which). The chain carries TRBV5-1 and TRBJ1-2; unclear D gene. CDR3 protein: CASSRLGLDYGYTF. The CDR3, as DNA: TGCGCCAGTTCGAGGTTGGGCTTAGACTATGGCTACACCTTC.